The rows below give T cell receptor beta chains drawn from one sample of a study of blood T cell repertoires in COVID-19. Profiled with immunoSEQ multiplex PCR; TCRdb holds only in-frame clones, not every one. The sample holds about 210,000 clones, under 85% seen once. Sequencing input: peripheral blood. These receptors were taken from a woman of 80 years or more with COVID-19, enrolled during active disease. Both conserved end residues are part of each CDR3. The order of the fields is V gene, clone size, D gene, J gene, CDR3 protein, CDR3 DNA. D genes are given only for firm matches. Rows give clone size only sometimes, using once, few, many, or a class for an expanded clone.

>TRBV2|-|TRBD1|TRBJ1-4
CASGDRRNEKLFF
TGTGCCAGTGGGGACAGGAGAAATGAAAAACTGTTTTTT
>TRBV4-1|-|-|TRBJ1-1
CASSQEAQGTTEAFF
TGCGCCAGCAGCCAAGAGGCGCAGGGTACCACTGAAGCTTTCTTT
>TRBV6-6|once|-|TRBJ1-6
CASSYDSYNSPLHF
TGTGCCAGCAGTTATGACAGCTATAATTCACCCCTCCACTTT
>TRBV5-6|-|TRBD2|TRBJ2-5
CASSLRGGQETQYF
TGTGCCAGCAGCTTGCGGGGGGGGCAAGAGACCCAGTACTTC
>TRBV27|-|TRBD1|TRBJ1-1
CASKQGTAGMNTEAFF
TGTGCCAGCAAACAAGGGACAGCCGGTATGAACACTGAAGCTTTCTTT
>TRBV11-1|-|-|TRBJ1-6
CASNFSSGENSPLHF
TGTGCCAGCAACTTTAGCTCGGGTGAAAATTCACCCCTCCACTTT
>TRBV3-1/TRBV3-2|-|TRBD2|TRBJ2-2
CASSQPGLAGELFF
TGTGCCAGCAGCCAACCGGGACTAGCGGGGGAGCTGTTTTTT
>TRBV28|-|TRBD2|TRBJ2-3
CASSWTSGRAPYTDTQYF
TGTGCCAGCAGTTGGACTAGCGGGAGGGCCCCGTACACAGATACGCAGTATTTT
>TRBV6-1|-|-|TRBJ1-5
CASSEQGWGNQPQHF
TGTGCCAGCAGTGAGCAGGGCTGGGGCAATCAGCCCCAGCATTTT
>TRBV6-6|-|TRBD1|TRBJ2-5
CASSNRDRVETQYF
TGTGCCAGCAGTAACCGGGACAGGGTCGAGACCCAGTACTTC
>TRBV19|-|-|TRBJ2-5
CASSIVGGETQYF
TGTGCCAGTAGTATTGTGGGAGGAGAGACCCAGTACTTC
>TRBV12-3/TRBV12-4|-|-|TRBJ1-2
CASSSPPNYGYTF
TGTGCCAGCAGTAGCCCTCCCAACTATGGCTACACCTTC
>TRBV7-3|-|TRBD2|TRBJ2-5
CASSPTSGRSLETQYF
TGTGCCAGCAGCCCGACTAGCGGGAGAAGTTTAGAGACCCAGTACTTC
>TRBV29-1|-|-|TRBJ1-1
CSVVRVNTEAFF
TGCAGCGTTGTGAGGGTGAACACTGAAGCTTTCTTT
>TRBV5-1|-|TRBD2|TRBJ2-1
CASLASGSVNEQFF
TGCGCCAGCCTCGCTAGCGGGAGCGTGAATGAGCAGTTCTTC
>TRBV7-3|-|-|TRBJ2-2
CASSSSRDSTGELFF
TGTGCCAGCAGCTCTTCCAGGGACTCTACCGGGGAGCTGTTTTTT
>TRBV5-4|-|TRBD1|TRBJ2-5
CASRPSPGTGDETQYF
TGTGCCAGCAGGCCCTCCCCCGGGACAGGGGATGAGACCCAGTACTTC
>TRBV24-1|-|TRBD2|TRBJ2-1
CATRESGSSYNEQFF
TGTGCCACCAGGGAAAGCGGGAGCTCCTACAATGAGCAGTTCTTC
>TRBV5-1|-|TRBD2|TRBJ2-5
CASSQGLAGGQETQYF
TGCGCCAGCAGCCAGGGGTTAGCGGGAGGGCAAGAGACCCAGTACTTC
>TRBV11-3|-|-|TRBJ2-3
CASSRGGQGGNTQYF
TGTGCCAGCAGCCGGGGGGGACAGGGAGGGAATACGCAGTATTTT
>TRBV4-2|-|TRBD1|TRBJ1-2
CASSAWDRGHNGYTF
TGTGCCAGCAGCGCCTGGGACAGGGGGCATAATGGCTACACCTTC
>TRBV11-2|-|TRBD1|TRBJ1-1
CASSQDRANTEAFF
TGTGCCAGCAGCCAGGACAGGGCGAACACTGAAGCTTTCTTT
>TRBV5-1|-|-|TRBJ2-3
CASSLATSTDTQYF
TGCGCCAGCAGCTTAGCTACTAGCACAGATACGCAGTATTTT
>TRBV6-1|many|-|TRBJ1-1
CASSDPPPSEAFF
TGTGCCAGCAGTGACCCTCCCCCGTCTGAAGCTTTCTTT
>TRBV15|-|TRBD2|TRBJ2-1
CATSRVRGVGDEQFF
TGTGCCACCAGCAGGGTACGGGGGGTGGGAGATGAGCAGTTCTTC
>TRBV6-6|-|TRBD2|TRBJ2-1
CASSRLAGATSSANEQFF
TGTGCCAGCAGTCGACTAGCGGGTGCTACTTCCTCAGCCAATGAGCAGTTCTTC
>TRBV2|-|TRBD2|TRBJ2-3
CASSGLAGGVDTQYF
TGTGCCAGCAGTGGACTAGCGGGGGGTGTGGATACGCAGTATTTT
>TRBV21-1|-|-|TRBJ1-3
CASSNAPTETPRIYFSGNTIYF
TGTGCCAGCAGCAACGCACCTACCGAAACCCCGCGCATCTACTTCTCTGGAAACACCATATATTTT
>TRBV10-3|-|TRBD2|TRBJ2-3
CAIRLAGLSTDTQYF
TGTGCCATTCGACTAGCGGGGTTAAGCACAGATACGCAGTATTTT
>TRBV5-1|-|TRBD2|TRBJ2-1
CASSDLAGARGEQFF
TGCGCCAGCAGCGATCTAGCGGGGGCCAGGGGTGAGCAGTTCTTC
>TRBV5-1|once|TRBD1|TRBJ2-7
CASSPGTVPYEQYF
TGCGCCAGCAGCCCTGGGACAGTTCCCTACGAGCAGTACTTC
>TRBV3-1/TRBV3-2|-|-|TRBJ1-2
CASSQEGGYGYTF
TGTGCCAGCAGCCAAGAGGGGGGCTATGGCTACACCTTC
>TRBV9|-|TRBD1|TRBJ1-3
CASSVETGGFSGNTIYF
TGTGCCAGCAGCGTCGAGACAGGGGGCTTCTCTGGAAACACCATATATTTT
>TRBV10-1|-|TRBD2|TRBJ2-5
CASSEGRLAGDQETQYF
TGCGCCAGCAGTGAGGGGAGATTAGCGGGGGATCAAGAGACCCAGTACTTC
>TRBV28|-|-|TRBJ2-1
CASSSGLQFF
TGTGCCAGCAGTTCGGGGTTGCAGTTCTTC
>TRBV6-5|once|-|TRBJ1-3
CASLTVGGNTIYF
TGTGCCAGCCTCACGGTGGGGGGGAACACCATATATTTT
>TRBV6-6|-|-|TRBJ2-5
CASSHGETQYF
TGTGCCAGCAGTCACGGGGAGACCCAGTACTTC
>TRBV6-1|-|-|TRBJ1-2
CASSEAGRGYGYTF
TGTGCCAGCAGTGAAGCGGGCAGGGGCTATGGCTACACCTTC
>TRBV5-1|-|TRBD2|TRBJ2-3
CASSLALSSGSTDTQYF
TGCGCCAGCAGCTTGGCCCTCTCTAGCGGAAGCACAGATACGCAGTATTTT
>TRBV9|-|-|TRBJ2-7
CASSVQGASPEQYF
TGTGCCAGCAGCGTCCAGGGTGCCTCTCCCGAGCAGTACTTC